One sample yielded the 10 T cell receptor beta chains listed below, sequenced in a study of T cell responses to AZD1222 COVID-19 vaccine. Clones were read by immunoSEQ multiplex PCR, and TCRdb kept only the in-frame ones, dropping some. The data contain 95,000 to 150,000 clones, under 90% of them singletons. Sequencing used peripheral blood, obtained on day 0 of AZD1222 vaccination. Every receptor here comes from an adult in good health.

V usage is TRBV28 and J usage is TRBJ2-1; no clear D gene. The CDR3 spans 15 residues. Germline loops: CDR1 MDHEN, CDR2 SYDVKM. V was pared by 2 bases and J by 2 bases, with 10 bases between. CDR3 DNA sequence: TGTGCCAGCAGTTTAGGGCTTAGACCCTACAATGAGCAGTTCTTC. Its protein is CASSLGLRPYNEQFF.

The chain is built from TRBV4-3 and TRBJ2-1; D may correspond to TRBD1 or TRBD2 (5 bases each). CDR3 length equals 13 residues. The V end lost 2 bases, the J end lost 9 bases, and 11 bases lay between the germline ends. The germline CDR1 and CDR2 sequences are LGHNA and YSLEER. Here the CDR3 reads CASSQSPGGEQFF. CDR3 bases: TGCGCCAGCAGCCAATCCCCTGGGGGTGAGCAGTTCTTC.

This chain links TRBV5-1 with TRBJ2-2; TRBD1 might be the D (6 bases). V was clipped by 4 bases and J by 3 bases, with 13 bases between them. Per germline, CDR1 SGHRS and CDR2 YFSETQ. The CDR3 is 15 amino acids. The CDR3 DNA is TGCGCCAGCAGCCTTCAGGGGCCGCACACCGGGGAGCTGTTTTTT. This sequence encodes CASSLQGPHTGELFF.

The chain joins TRBV29-1 to TRBJ1-3; 9 bases are shared with TRBD1. The CDR3 loop spans 14 amino acids. Germline CDR1 is SQVTM and CDR2 is ANQGSEA. Losses at the gene ends were 7 bases for V and 3 bases for J; bases not matched to a gene: 7. The CDR3 sequence: CSATDRGGGNTIYF. CDR3 nucleotides: TGCAGCGCAACCGACAGGGGGGGTGGAAACACCATATATTTT.

V is TRBV4-2 and J is TRBJ1-6; 11 bases line up with TRBD1. The V gene's germline CDR1 is LGHNA and CDR2 YNFKEQ. The CDR3 totals 15 residues. Germline trimming cut 4 bases from V and 6 bases from J; bases unmatched to any gene: 2. CDR3 loop: CASSLGTGGNSPLHF. DNA for the CDR3: TGTGCCAGCAGCCTCGGGACAGGGGGTAATTCACCCCTCCACTTT.

In regard to this clone: Germline is not matched at one junction end, which may reflect a read error. The chain uses TRBV28 and TRBJ2-7, with TRBD1 identical over 9 bases. This CDR3 has 15 amino acids. Germline V gives CDR1 MDHEN, CDR2 SYDVKM. Written as DNA, the CDR3 is TGTGCCAGCAGTCCCGGGACAGGGAGGTTCCTCCGGGTGAACTTC. Protein product: CASSPGTGRFLRVNF.

The chain combines TRBV7-2 with TRBJ1-1, with D perhaps matching TRBD1 (5 bases). Trimming took 1 base from V and 10 from J, leaving 16 bases between them. This CDR3 is 14 amino acids long. The germline gives CDR1 SGHTA, CDR2 FQGNSA. CDR3 bases: TGTGCCAGCAGCTTAGGGGGCTCCCAAAGCCGAGCTTTCTTT. It is translated as CASSLGGSQSRAFF.

The chain joins TRBV6-5 to TRBJ1-1; D might be TRBD1 (6 bases). The CDR3 is made up of 14 amino acids. The V gene's germline CDR1 is MNHEY and CDR2 SVGAGI. Trimming removed 6 bases at V and 4 bases at J, with 15 bases between. CDR3 sequence: CASSPGHLATEAFF. DNA of the CDR3: TGTGCCAGCAGCCCGGGACACCTAGCCACTGAAGCTTTCTTT.

The chain recombines TRBV3-1 (or the pseudogene TRBV3-2) with TRBJ2-4; D might be TRBD2 (5 bases). CDR3 length equals 16 residues. Germline-derived CDR1 and CDR2 are LGHDT and YNNKEL (reference sequence). The V and J ends lost 9 bases and 1 base respectively, with 19 bases between them. The CDR3 loop is CARFPPGVMAKNIQYF. The CDR3 DNA sequence: TGTGCCAGATTCCCACCCGGGGTAATGGCCAAAAACATTCAGTACTTC.

The chain recombines TRBV11-3 with TRBJ1-1; D unclear. Germline values: CDR1 SGHNT, CDR2 YENEEA. The CDR3 is 13 amino acids. The ends were cut back, 5 bases at V and 3 bases at J, with 10 bases in the middle. The CDR3 DNA follows: TGTGCCAGCAGCCCTGGGAGGGACACTGAAGCTTTCTTT. Protein: CASSPGRDTEAFF.